These 13 T cell receptor beta chains share one sample of origin, sequenced in a study of beta chain features in type 1 diabetes. General study results and limits: Type 1 diabetes patients had TCRB CDR3s that were shorter (moderately but significantly so) in all four CD4+ subsets.

These receptors have no identified antigens. Expressed TCRB transcripts were sequenced because the isolated RNA had all been reverse transcribed beforehand. The table came from immunoSEQ multiplex PCR; TCRdb's copy has only in-frame clones and leaves some out. The table includes a few hundred thousand clones, over 8.5% detected once. Sequenced: central memory CD4+ T cells from blood. The origin of the receptors is a man aged 25 to 45 with type 1 diabetes.

This clone was counted a few times. The genes are TRBV19 and TRBJ2-7; no firm D call. There are 13 residues in the CDR3. Trimming took 1 base from V and 7 from J, leaving 11 bases between them. Germline V gene lookup returns CDR1 LNHDA and CDR2 SQIVND (reference sequence). The CDR3 reads CASSIVKFKEQYF. CDR3 sequence (DNA): TGTGCCAGTAGTATAGTAAAGTTTAAAGAGCAGTACTTC.

This clone was observed at least ten times. The CDR3 spells CASSRDGMNTEAFF. DNA of the CDR3: TGTGCCAGCAGCCGGGATGGGATGAACACTGAAGCTTTCTTT. The chain has TRBV2 and TRBJ1-1; D uncertain. This CDR3 has 14 residues. V was clipped by 6 bases and J by 0 bases, with 11 bases between them. CDR1 is SNHLY, CDR2 FYNNEI, per germline.

This chain joins TRBV29-1 and TRBJ2-7; D uncertain. V was clipped by 4 bases and J by 7 bases, with 11 bases between them. The germline gives CDR1 SQVTM, CDR2 ANQGSEA. CDR3 length: 11 residues. This chain's CDR3 is CSVVTEVEQYF. The CDR3, as DNA: TGCAGCGTTGTCACGGAAGTGGAGCAGTACTTC.

The chain uses TRBV6-6 and TRBJ2-7; D remains ambiguous. The CDR3 spans 15 residues. Looked up from germline, CDR1 is MNHNY and CDR2 is SVGAGI (reference sequence). Trimming left V 6 bases short and J 6 bases short, with 21 bases between. The CDR3 DNA reads TGTGCCAGCAGCTTCACCTTTGACTCGGAGAGCGAGCAGTACTTC. Amino acids: CASSFTFDSESEQYF.

This clone has a count of ten or more. This chain uses TRBV14 with TRBJ1-2; D gene ambiguous. V was pared by 6 bases and J by 8 bases, with 10 bases between. The CDR3 runs 11 residues. The germline gives CDR1 SGHDN, CDR2 FVKESK. The CDR3 spells CASSRDRGYTF. The CDR3 DNA is TGTGCCAGCAGTAGAGACCGCGGCTACACCTTC.

This clone has just a few counts. The V and J genes are TRBV9 and TRBJ2-5; D ambiguous. Germline assignment: CDR1 SGDLS and CDR2 YYNGEE. V was shortened by 0 bases and J by 1 base, with 1 base between the two germline ends. This CDR3 has 12 amino acids. In DNA, the CDR3 is TGTGCCAGCAGCGTAGGCCAAGAGACCCAGTACTTC. It specifies CASSVGQETQYF.

This clone was counted only a few times. At the DNA level, this CDR3 is encoded by other sequences in the same sample as well. This chain uses TRBV29-1 with TRBJ1-1, with 9 bases that match TRBD1. The junction had 3 bases not matched to a gene; V was cut back by 6 bases and J by 4 bases. This CDR3 spans 12 amino acids. Germline CDR1 and CDR2: SQVTM and ANQGSEA. In DNA, the CDR3 is TGCAGCGTGGACAGGGGTCGCACTGAAGCTTTCTTT. Its translation is CSVDRGRTEAFF.

This clone was detected only a few times. This chain links TRBV9 with TRBJ2-5, with 7 positions matching TRBD2. The trim removed 0 bases at V and 5 bases at J, leaving 4 bases unmatched. This CDR3 spans 14 amino acids. The germline CDR1 and CDR2 sequences are SGDLS and YYNGEE. CDR3 sequence: CASSVGRGYETQYF. The CDR3 region has the DNA TGTGCCAGCAGCGTAGGGCGGGGGTATGAGACCCAGTACTTC.

At least ten counts were recorded for this clone. The chain combines TRBV23-1 with TRBJ1-1, with 9 positions matching TRBD1. TRBV23-1 is classed as an ORF, of uncertain function. There are 15 residues in the CDR3. V was clipped by 0 bases and J by 3 bases; unmatched bases: 2. CDR3 DNA: TGCGCCAGCAGTCAATCTTGGACAGGGGACACTGAAGCTTTCTTT. Translation: CASSQSWTGDTEAFF.

Concerning this clone: Other nucleotide sequences in the sample specify the same CDR3. The chain is built from TRBV9 and TRBJ1-5; TRBD1 agrees at 7 bases. J lost 5 bases, V lost 4 bases, and 3 bases had no gene match. In germline, CDR1 is SGDLS, CDR2 YYNGEE. The CDR3 length is 13 residues. Here the CDR3 reads CASSLTGDQPQHF. The CDR3, as DNA: TGTGCCAGCAGCCTAACAGGGGATCAGCCCCAGCATTTT.

This clone was counted a few times. V and J are TRBV21-1 and TRBJ2-3; the D segment call TRBD2 is taken from the table without a DNA check. TRBV21-1 is given as a pseudogene. CDR3 size: 12 residues. The CDR3, as DNA: TGTGCCAGCAAGCGATTTCGGGGTACGCAGTATTTT. The encoded protein is CASKRFRGTQYF.

This chain joins TRBV5-1 and TRBJ2-2; 9 bases agree with TRBD2. The V and J ends lost 1 base and 9 bases, in that order; junction bases with no gene match: 4. There are 14 residues in the CDR3. CDR1 SGHRS and CDR2 YFSETQ come from the germline V gene. The CDR3 loop reads CASSLTSGQRELFF. In DNA form, the CDR3 reads TGCGCCAGCAGCTTGACTAGCGGGCAAAGGGAGCTGTTTTTT.

The chain has TRBV18 and TRBJ1-4; 8 nucleotides line up with TRBD1. Germline values: CDR1 KGHSH, CDR2 LQKENI. Trimming cost V 8 bases and J 3 bases; bases outside gene matches: 8. The CDR3 totals 15 residues. The CDR3 nucleotides read TGTGCCAGCCAGCTCCTCAGGGGGCCTAATGAAAAACTGTTTTTT. Translated, it gives CASQLLRGPNEKLFF.